Shown below are 16 T cell receptor delta chains from a single sample sequenced in a study of gamma-delta T cells after stem cell transplantation. TCRdb re-processed the RT-PCR reads using CATT. The sample contains about 3,000 delta-chain clones, less than 9.5% of which appear only once. Sequenced material: gamma-delta T cells. All receptors derive from a human donor. It is not recorded whose cells these are; they may come from a transplant donor.

A note on this clone: A single base is all that separates this from a far larger clone, so a read error is likely. This same CDR3 is encoded by further DNA sequences in the sample. The chain recombines TRDV2 with TRDJ3; 7 bases agree with TRDD3. CDR3 length equals 18 residues. Germline V gene lookup returns CDR1 GEAIGNYY and CDR2 EKD. Trimming at V came to 7 bases and at J to 0 bases, leaving 11 bases not matched to a gene. The CDR3 sequence is CACDLLGVGSWDTRQMFF. The CDR3 region has the DNA TGTGCCTGCGATCTTCTGGGGGTCGGCTCCTGGGACACCCGACAGATGTTTTTC.

The chain links TRDV2 to TRDJ3; 12 bases fit TRDD3. The CDR3 loop spans 23 amino acids. V was clipped by 0 bases and J by 0 bases; unmatched bases: 14. The germline V gene encodes CDR1 GEAIGNYY and CDR2 EKD. DNA of the CDR3: TGTGCCTGTGACACCATAATTCCCTCACTGGGGGATACACGCTCCTGGGACACCCGACAGATGTTTTTC. Its translation is CACDTIIPSLGDTRSWDTRQMFF.

This clone has just a few counts. This DNA's translation and the protein TCRdb lists, from a much larger clone, do not match at residue 7, likely due to a read error; the protein shown is translated from the DNA. The gene calls are TRDV2 and TRDJ3; possibly TRDD3 for D (6 bases). Trimming took off 0 bases at V and 0 bases at J, with 11 bases between the two ends. Per germline, CDR1 GEAIGNYY and CDR2 EKD. The CDR3 has 18 residues. The CDR3 spells CACDTVPGDSWDTRQMFF. CDR3 sequence (DNA): TGTGCCTGTGACACCGTACCGGGGGACTCCTGGGACACCCGACAGATGTTTTTC.

In its sample, this clone was seen a few times. The protein in TCRdb stems from a much larger clone and differs at residue 3 from this DNA's translation, likely a read error; here the protein is translated from the DNA. This chain uses TRDV2 with TRDJ1; the match to TRDD3 covers 13 bases. The CDR3 totals 17 residues. Germline V gene sequence: CDR1 GEAIGNYY, CDR2 EKD. CDR3 residues: CARDPTGGYGYTDKLIF. The DNA of the CDR3 is TGTGCCCGTGACCCCACTGGGGGATACGGGTACACCGATAAACTCATCTTT.

For this clone: A far more abundant clone sits one base away, making this likely a read error. This sample includes further DNA sequences coding for the same CDR3. The chain has TRDV2 and TRDJ2; 12 nucleotides align to TRDD3. Germline V lookup: CDR1 GEAIGNYY, CDR2 EKD. This CDR3 comprises 16 residues. The CDR3 loop is CACDILGDTLTAQLFF. CDR3 DNA: TGTGCCTGTGACATACTGGGGGATACTTTGACGGCACAACTCTTCTTT.

This clone was seen a handful of times. This likely reflects a read error, since a far larger clone is one base away. Other DNA sequences from this sample encode an identical CDR3 as well. The V and J genes are TRDV2 and TRDJ3; 13 nucleotides match TRDD3. The CDR3 is 20 amino acids. Germline V gives CDR1 GEAIGNYY, CDR2 EKD. CDR3 protein: CACDTLVTGGYGWDTRQMFF. CDR3 nucleotide sequence: TGTGCCTGTGACACCCTGGTTACTGGGGGATACGGGTGGGATACCCGACAGATGTTTTTC.

In the case of this clone: This is likely an artifact of a read error, given a far larger clone one base away. The identical CDR3 is also encoded by other nucleotide sequences in the sample. This chain joins TRDV2 and TRDJ1, with 7 bases matching TRDD3. The CDR3 runs 15 residues. Germline V gene lookup returns CDR1 GEAIGNYY and CDR2 EKD. This CDR3 is CACAGGRRYTDKLIF. DNA of the CDR3: TGTGCCTGTGCTGGGGGCCGCCGTTACACCGATAAACTAATCTTT.

This rearrangement joins TRDV2 to TRDJ1, with 8 nucleotides matching TRDD3. The CDR3 length is 16 residues. With V trimmed by 3 bases and J by 0 bases, 8 bases remained unmatched. CDR1 and CDR2 (germline): GEAIGNYY, EKD. As DNA, the CDR3 is TGTGCCTGTGACTCCCTACTACTGGGGGACACCGATAAACTCATCTTT. Its translation is CACDSLLLGDTDKLIF.

This clone was seen only a few times. TCRdb's protein, taken from a much larger clone, differs from this DNA's translation at residue 11, likely owing to a read error; the protein displayed comes from the DNA. The chain uses TRDV2 and TRDJ2; 10 bases are a match to TRDD3. V dropped 2 bases and J dropped 6; count of bases not matched to a gene: 14. The CDR3 loop spans 18 amino acids. Germline assignment: CDR1 GEAIGNYY and CDR2 EKD. The CDR3: CACDIGGGGYLYPAQLFF. DNA for the CDR3: TGTGCCTGTGACATCGGAGGTGGGGGATACCTCTACCCAGCACAACTCTTCTTT.

This clone rates as medium-sized. The identical CDR3 is also encoded by other nucleotide sequences in the sample. This chain joins TRDV1 and TRDJ1; D is unresolved. Trimming removed 3 bases from V and 4 bases from J, with 18 bases in between. Germline V gives CDR1 TSWWSYY, CDR2 QGS. CDR3 length: 16 residues. The CDR3 loop reads CALGDVRTAVFDKLIF. The CDR3 DNA reads TGTGCTCTTGGGGACGTACGGACGGCTGTTTTCGATAAACTCATCTTT.

In its sample, this clone was seen a few times. V is TRDV1 and J is TRDJ1; 7 bases are shared with TRDD2. From germline, CDR1 is TSWWSYY and CDR2 QGS. The CDR3 has 20 amino acids. Germline trimming cut 2 bases from V and 3 bases from J; bases unmatched to any gene: 21. The CDR3 reads CALGEIGRDSYRRVSDKLIF. DNA for the CDR3: TGTGCTCTTGGGGAAATTGGGAGGGATTCCTACCGTCGGGTATCCGATAAACTCATCTTT.

This clone is medium-sized within its sample. The chain carries TRDV2 and TRDJ3; 9 bases are a match to TRDD3. Germline V gives CDR1 GEAIGNYY, CDR2 EKD. This CDR3 comprises 17 residues. V shed 2 bases, J shed 0 bases, and the junction held 1 base outside the gene matches. The CDR3 loop reads CACDNWGTSWDTRQMFF. In DNA, the CDR3 is TGTGCCTGTGACAACTGGGGGACCTCCTGGGACACCCGACAGATGTTTTTC.

This clone is medium-sized within its sample. The chain joins TRDV1 to TRDJ2; possibly TRDD3 for D (6 bases). CDR1 is TSWWSYY and CDR2 is QGS in the germline V gene. Trimming left V 8 bases short and J 0 bases short, with 16 bases between. This CDR3 has 16 amino acids. CDR3 residues: CALKKVGGALTAQLFF. CDR3 DNA sequence: TGTGCTCTTAAGAAAGTGGGGGGTGCTTTGACAGCACAACTCTTCTTT.

This clone counts as medium-sized. The chain is built from TRDV1 and TRDJ1; possible D gene TRDD2, 5 bases. The CDR3 has 18 amino acids. V lost 5 bases to trimming and J lost 7 bases, with 29 bases between them. From germline, CDR1 is TSWWSYY and CDR2 QGS. DNA of the CDR3: TGTGCTCTTGGGCCCGCTCCCATTCCTTTCTTTACTCGGATTAAACTCATCTTT. This sequence encodes CALGPAPIPFFTRIKLIF.

This clone rates as medium-sized. The gene calls are TRDV3 and TRDJ1; D tentatively reads TRDD2 or TRDD3 (9 bases each). From germline, CDR1 is TVYSNPD and CDR2 GDNSRS (reference sequence). The CDR3 is 22 residues long. Trimming removed 0 bases at V and 1 base at J, with 36 bases between. CDR3 protein: CAFRSPSYILRGGIPATDKLIF. DNA for the CDR3: TGTGCCTTTAGATCCCCTTCCTACATACTTAGGGGGGGGATACCGGCCACCGATAAACTCATCTTT.

Within the sample, this clone is large. Other DNA sequences of this sample code for an identical CDR3. The chain couples TRDV2 to TRDJ3, with D hard to call. CDR3 size: 18 residues. V was trimmed by 3 bases and J by 0 bases, leaving 14 bases between them. Germline-derived CDR1 and CDR2 are GEAIGNYY and EKD. The DNA for the CDR3 is TGTGCCTGTGACGCGCTGAGGGCCAGCTCCTGGGACACCCGACAGATGTTTTTC. It specifies CACDALRASSWDTRQMFF.